These T cell receptor beta chains were read from a single sample in a study of cytomegalovirus exposure and HLA in healthy donors. This table comes from immunoSEQ multiplex PCR, and its TCRdb copy is limited to in-frame clones, with some not included. The table shows 110,000 or so clones, with about 78% occurring only once. The sample taken for sequencing was PBMCs. The receptors stem from a woman in her 30s in good health and CMV-seropositive. Each CDR3 is given with its conserved first and last residue. Each record gives: D gene, CDR3 length, V gene, clone size, J gene, CDR3 DNA, CDR3 protein. D genes are given only for firm matches. Some rows mark clone size as missing; the rest say once, few, many or name a class of expanded clone.

.	16	TRBV21-1	.	TRBJ1-2	TGTGCCAGCAGCAAAGGGAATGGCAGGGAGGACTATGGCTACACCTTC	CASSKGNGREDYGYTF
TRBD1	17	TRBV5-1	.	TRBJ1-6	TGCGCCAGCAGCCCACTCTGGGACAGGGTGGATAATTCACCCCTCCACTTT	CASSPLWDRVDNSPLHF
TRBD2	12	TRBV10-3	.	TRBJ2-7	TGTGCCGCGGGGGGGGAGGCGGGCGAGCAGTACTTC	CAAGGEAGEQYF
.	14	TRBV9	.	TRBJ2-3	TGTGCCAGCAGCTCCGGTGAGAGCGCAGATACGCAGTATTTT	CASSSGESADTQYF
.	13	TRBV29-1	.	TRBJ2-7	TGCAGCGTTGAAGATAACAGGGCCTACGAGCAGTACTTC	CSVEDNRAYEQYF
.	16	TRBV27	.	TRBJ2-1	TGTGCCAGCAGTAATCGTGAGTTTACGGGATACAATGAGCAGTTCTTC	CASSNREFTGYNEQFF
TRBD2	19	TRBV13	.	TRBJ2-3	TGTGCCAGCAGCTTAGGCCTAATTGGTAGCGGGAGGGCAGGAGATACGCAGTATTTT	CASSLGLIGSGRAGDTQYF
.	14	TRBV18	.	TRBJ1-4	TGTGCCAGCTCACCGGGAGCAACTAATGAAAAACTGTTTTTT	CASSPGATNEKLFF
.	15	TRBV7-3	.	TRBJ1-3	TGTGCCAGCAGCGTACAGGGTGGCTCTGGAAACACCATATATTTT	CASSVQGGSGNTIYF
.	13	TRBV28	.	TRBJ1-2	TGTGCCAGCAGTCTTCAGGATTTTAATGGCTACACCTTC	CASSLQDFNGYTF
TRBD1	17	TRBV30	.	TRBJ1-2	TGTGCCTGGAGTCCCCCGGGACAGGGTTTCTCCTACTATGGCTACACCTTC	CAWSPPGQGFSYYGYTF
.	15	TRBV9	.	TRBJ2-3	TGTGCCAGCAGCGCGACTGGACAGACCACAGATACGCAGTATTTT	CASSATGQTTDTQYF
TRBD1	13	TRBV11-3	.	TRBJ1-5	TGTGCCAGCAGCTTGCAGGGGGATCAGCCCCAGCATTTT	CASSLQGDQPQHF
TRBD1	14	TRBV5-1	.	TRBJ1-1	TGCGCCAGCAGTTTTGGACAGGGAGGAGGTGAAGCTTTCTTT	CASSFGQGGGEAFF
.	15	TRBV30	few	TRBJ1-1	TGTGCCTGGAGTGTAGCAGGGGCTGATGTCACTGAAGCTTTCTTT	CAWSVAGADVTEAFF